The subject of this entry is one T cell receptor beta chain. Trimming took off 4 bases at V and 8 bases at J, with 14 bases between the two ends. The CDR3 consists of 12 residues. The germline CDR1 and CDR2 sequences are SQVTM and ANQGSEA. The sample belongs to a study of blood T cell repertoires in COVID-19. Across the study: Samples of COVID-19 (acute and convalescent) were obtained from the United States, Italy and Spain. T cells, B-cell-depleted T cells, or PBMCs provided the cDNA or gDNA that served as material.

In the original analysis: Reference gene primer amplification yielded estimated nucleated cell counts. Profiled with immunoSEQ multiplex PCR; TCRdb holds only in-frame clones, not every one. The V and J calls and the clone size are those of that table, but D and trimming were determined from the DNA. The sample contains 200,000 to 250,000 clones, approximately 85% of which appear only once. The rearrangement joins TRBV29-1 to TRBJ1-1; D perhaps matches TRBD1 (5 bases). The material sequenced was peripheral blood. This receptor was obtained from an older woman with COVID-19, enrolled during active disease. In nucleotides, the CDR3 is TGCAGCGTTGCGTTCGGGACTAAAGAAGCTTTCTTT. This encodes CSVAFGTKEAFF.